The 9 T cell receptor beta chains presented below share a single source sample, sequenced in a study of blood T cells in healthy people across ages. Primers used in a second PCR of about 6 to 11 cycles were a sample-barcoded 5' primer and a J-beta primer mix. In TCRdb, the 5' RACE reads were re-called with MiXCR into one record per CDR3 protein. The profile shows fewer than 800,000 distinct CDR3 sequences, 20% to 25% of them singletons. The sequenced sample consisted of blood. Receptors originate from a man aged 70-80 years in good health.

This sequence joins TRBV5-1 and TRBJ2-1; 9 bases align to TRBD2. This CDR3 contains 15 residues. Germline V gene sequence: CDR1 SGHRS, CDR2 YFSETQ. The junction had 7 bases not matched to a gene; V was cut back by 4 bases and J by 5 bases. Here the CDR3 reads CASSTGTSRDNEQFF. The CDR3, as DNA: TGCGCCAGCAGCACCGGGACTAGCCGGGACAATGAGCAGTTCTTC.

This clonotype was picked up a small number of times. J is TRBJ2-3 and V is TRBV28, with 8 bases lining up with TRBD2. The CDR3 is 15 amino acids. In germline, CDR1 is MDHEN, CDR2 SYDVKM. With V trimmed by 3 bases and J by 5 bases, 7 bases remained unmatched. This CDR3 is CASSFPAGDRDTQYF. For the CDR3, the DNA is TGTGCCAGCAGTTTCCCAGCGGGAGATAGAGATACGCAGTATTTT. The full variable domain, completed using reference TRBV28 and TRBJ2-3, is DVKVTQSSRYLVKRTGEKVFLECVQDMDHENMFWYRQDPGLGLRLIYFSYDVKMKEKGDIPEGYSVSREKKERFSLILESASTNQTSMYLCASSFPAGDRDTQYFGPGTRLTVL.

This chain uses TRBV6-1 with TRBJ1-4; TRBD1 agrees at 8 bases. Germline V gene sequence: CDR1 MNHNS, CDR2 SASEGT. The CDR3 is 15 residues long. The V gene end was trimmed by 8 bases and the J gene end by 5 bases; junction bases not matched to a gene: 10. The CDR3 sequence: CASYPRTGKNEKLFF. In DNA form, the CDR3 reads TGTGCCAGCTACCCGAGGACAGGGAAAAATGAAAAACTGTTTTTT.

The chain has TRBV18 and TRBJ1-6; D not resolved. From germline, CDR1 is KGHSH and CDR2 LQKENI. The CDR3 runs to 14 residues. V was cut by 4 bases and J by 7 bases, with 11 bases left in between. As DNA, the CDR3 is TGTGCCAGCTCACAAGGGCAGGAGAATTCACCCCTCCACTTT. Amino acids: CASSQGQENSPLHF.

This clonotype appeared many times. The rearrangement joins TRBV4-1 to TRBJ2-1; 8 positions match TRBD2. Germline-derived CDR1 and CDR2 are MGHRA and YSYEKL. V lost 1 base to trimming and J lost 2 bases; unmatched junction nucleotides: 4. This CDR3 spans 16 amino acids. The DNA for the CDR3 is TGCGCCAGCAGCCAAGGGCTAGCGGGCACCTACAATGAGCAGTTCTTC. It translates to CASSQGLAGTYNEQFF.

This rearrangement joins TRBV20-1 to TRBJ2-5; D uncertain. The DNA end favors TRBJ2-1, so the J call may be wrong. Germline values: CDR1 DFQATT, CDR2 SNEGSKA (reference sequence). This CDR3 is 14 amino acids long. The CDR3 here is CSARDRGGPLEQFF. The CDR3 DNA follows: TGCAGTGCTAGAGATCGAGGCGGCCCCCTGGAGCAGTTCTTC.

The chain couples TRBV18 to TRBJ1-2; possible D gene TRBD1, 5 bases. Deletions cut 3 bases from V and 4 bases from J, with 15 bases between. Germline V CDR1 and CDR2: KGHSH, LQKENI. This CDR3 has 15 amino acids. CDR3 sequence (DNA): TGTGCCAGCTCACCGCAACAGGAGTCGCGCTATGGCTACACCTTC. It specifies CASSPQQESRYGYTF.

This clonotype was seen a few times. The rearrangement links TRBV12-3 or TRBV12-4 to TRBJ2-5, with D perhaps given as TRBD1 or TRBD2 (6 bases each). The J call is in doubt because the DNA end fits TRBJ2-1 better. There are 15 residues in the CDR3. The CDR3 loop reads CASSLVGGSSVEQFF. In nucleotides, the CDR3 is TGTGCCAGCAGTTTAGTAGGGGGGTCTAGCGTTGAGCAGTTCTTC.

This clonotype was seen many times. This chain uses TRBV5-1 with TRBJ2-2, with TRBD1 identical over 8 bases. The CDR3 runs 17 residues. V shed 5 bases, J shed 1 base, and the junction held 10 bases outside the gene matches. CDR1 is SGHRS, CDR2 YFSETQ, per germline. The CDR3 region is CASSPIQGARNTGELFF. The CDR3 DNA follows: TGCGCCAGCAGTCCTATTCAGGGGGCGCGGAACACCGGGGAGCTGTTTTTT.